Listed here are 26 T cell receptor delta chains from one sample, sequenced in a study of gamma-delta chains in newborns, infants, children. TCRdb called clones anew from the reads with CATT. The sample consists of 13,000 to 15,000 delta-chain clones, 7.3% of them appearing once. The sequenced sample consisted of blood. Receptors originate from a child who was a newborn, infant or young child, either healthy, febrile or measles-vaccinated (not recorded which).

The chain couples TRDV2 to TRDJ3, with D perhaps TRDD3 (6 bases). CDR3 length: 19 amino acids. Trimming stripped 0 bases from V and 0 bases from J, with 14 bases between. The germline gives CDR1 GEAIGNYY, CDR2 EKD. CDR3 region: CACDTVGGLSSWDTRQMFF. Here the CDR3 DNA reads TGTGCCTGTGACACCGTGGGGGGCCTTAGCTCCTGGGACACCCGACAGATGTTTTTC.

On this clone: Germline and junction disagree at one end, which may indicate a read error. This sample includes further DNA sequences coding for the same CDR3. V is TRDV2 and J is TRDJ3; TRDD3 aligns across 13 bases. CDR1 GEAIGNYY and CDR2 EKD come from the germline V gene. CDR3 length equals 20 residues. The CDR3 DNA is TGTGCCTGTGACAAAGTACTGGGGGATACGAGGTCCTGGGACACCCGCCAGATGTTTTTC. Its translation: CACDKVLGDTRSWDTRQMFF.

Concerning this clone itself: The same CDR3 also results from other DNA sequences found in this sample. This chain links TRDV2 with TRDJ3; 10 nucleotides align to TRDD3. Per the germline V gene, CDR1 is GEAIGNYY and CDR2 is EKD. The V segment lost 3 bases and the J segment 5 bases; nucleotides outside the gene matches: 6. This CDR3 spans 17 amino acids. In DNA form, the CDR3 reads TGTGCCTGTGACCGACTGGGGGATCCGCGGGACACCCGACAGATGTTTTTC. It encodes CACDRLGDPRDTRQMFF.

As regards this clone: TCRdb's listed protein matches a much larger clone and diverges from this DNA's translation at residue 10, likely through a read error; the protein shown comes from the DNA. In the same sample, other DNA sequences code for this CDR3. The chain carries TRDV2 and TRDJ3, with D tentatively TRDD3 (5 bases). The CDR3 is 17 amino acids. Germline V gene lookup returns CDR1 GEAIGNYY and CDR2 EKD. Here the CDR3 DNA reads TGTGCCTGTGACAGTACTGGAAGCTCCTTGGACACCCGACAGATGTTTTTC. Translated: CACDSTGSSLDTRQMFF.

The V gene is TRDV2, the J gene TRDJ1, with TRDD3 matching over 10 bases. The germline CDR1 and CDR2 sequences are GEAIGNYY and EKD. Germline trimming cut 4 bases from V and 2 bases from J; bases unmatched to any gene: 6. The CDR3 spans 15 residues. CDR3 region: CACEPLLGDTDKLIF. The CDR3 DNA is TGTGCCTGTGAGCCCCTACTGGGGGATACCGATAAACTCATCTTT.

This clone occurred a few times. J is TRDJ3 and V is TRDV2; 8 positions match TRDD3. The germline CDR1 and CDR2 sequences are GEAIGNYY and EKD. The CDR3 has 17 amino acids. J lost 3 bases, V lost 1 base, and 4 bases had no gene match. The CDR3 bases are TGTGCCTGTGACACGCTGGGGGAATACTGGGACACCCGACAGATGTTTTTC. Translated, it gives CACDTLGEYWDTRQMFF.

Within the sample, this clone is medium-sized. The genes are TRDV2 and TRDJ2; 9 bases agree with TRDD3. CDR1 GEAIGNYY and CDR2 EKD come from the germline V gene. V lost 0 bases to trimming and J lost 1 base; unmatched junction nucleotides: 2. The CDR3 has 16 amino acids. The CDR3: CACDTVGDILTAQLFF. CDR3 bases: TGTGCCTGTGACACCGTGGGGGATATTTTGACAGCACAACTCTTCTTT.

This sequence joins TRAV29/DV5 and TRDJ1; TRDD3 aligns across 12 bases. There are 17 residues in the CDR3. After removal of 0 bases from V and 0 bases from J, the junction contained 6 bases not matched to a gene. Looked up from germline, CDR1 is NSMFDY and CDR2 is ISSIKDK. The CDR3 is CAASVLGDTSYTDKLIF. CDR3 coding DNA: TGTGCAGCAAGCGTACTGGGGGATACCTCGTACACCGATAAACTCATCTTT.

This clone was seen a handful of times. At one of its ends the junction is not consistent with the germline gene, which may arise from a read error. Other nucleotide sequences from this sample produce the same CDR3. The rearrangement links TRDV2 to TRDJ3, with D possibly matching TRDD3 (5 bases). The CDR3 consists of 17 residues. Germline CDR1 is GEAIGNYY and CDR2 is EKD. CDR3 in DNA: TGTGCCTGTGGCACCGCGGGGAGCTCCTGGGACACCCGACAGATGTTTTTC. Translation gives CACGTAGSSWDTRQMFF.

This clone is termed medium-sized. The gene calls are TRDV2 and TRDJ2; 8 bases agree with TRDD3. CDR1 and CDR2 (germline): GEAIGNYY, EKD. The CDR3 loop spans 17 amino acids. Trimming took 3 bases from V and 0 from J; bases not matched to a gene: 8. The CDR3 region is CACDVLGASALTAQLFF. The DNA of the CDR3 is TGTGCCTGTGACGTACTGGGGGCTTCGGCTTTGACAGCACAACTCTTCTTT.

The sample holds a few counts of this clone. The chain is built from TRDV2 and TRDJ2; 12 bases are a match to TRDD3. The junction had 5 bases not matched to a gene; V was cut back by 3 bases and J by 4 bases. This CDR3 contains 16 residues. CDR1 GEAIGNYY and CDR2 EKD come from the germline V gene. CDR3 amino acids: CACDSLLGDTTAQLFF. CDR3 in DNA: TGTGCCTGTGACTCCCTACTGGGGGATACGACAGCACAACTCTTCTTT.

A remark on this clone: Sequence at one end of the junction differs from germline and may be a read error. This rearrangement joins TRDV2 to TRDJ3; 12 nucleotides agree with TRDD3. The CDR3 has 21 amino acids. The V gene's germline CDR1 is GEAIGNYY and CDR2 EKD. The CDR3 nucleotides read TGTGCCTGTGAACCTTTACTGGGGGATACTCTTAGCTCCTGGGACACCCGACAGGTGTTTTTC. It is translated as CACEPLLGDTLSSWDTRQVFF.

This clone counts as medium-sized. Other DNA sequences of this sample code for an identical CDR3. This chain links TRDV2 with TRDJ3; 11 bases are a match to TRDD3. Germline V gene lookup returns CDR1 GEAIGNYY and CDR2 EKD. Trimming removed 0 bases from V and 0 bases from J; junction bases left unmatched: 6. The CDR3 consists of 20 residues. The DNA of the CDR3 is TGTGCCTGTGACACCGTACTGGGGGATAAAAGCTCCTGGGACACCCGACAGATGTTTTTC. Amino acid sequence: CACDTVLGDKSSWDTRQMFF.

Points on this clone: A read error may account for a junction end that differs from germline. This chain links TRDV2 with TRDJ3, with D possibly matching TRDD3 (6 bases). Germline assignment: CDR1 GEAIGNYY and CDR2 EKD. The CDR3 sequence is 17 residues long. The CDR3 DNA reads as TGTGCCTGTGATATGGTGGGGGCGTCCTGGGACACCCGGCAGATGTTTTTC. It encodes CACDMVGASWDTRQMFF.

This clone has a handful of counts. This chain joins TRDV2 and TRDJ3; 8 bases map to TRDD3. Germline-derived CDR1 and CDR2 are GEAIGNYY and EKD. Losses at the gene ends were 0 bases for V and 0 bases for J; bases not matched to a gene: 9. CDR3 length: 20 residues. The CDR3 region is CACDTPYWGVSSWDTRQMFF. The CDR3 coding sequence is TGTGCCTGTGACACCCCTTACTGGGGGGTGAGCTCCTGGGACACCCGACAGATGTTTTTC.

The V gene is TRDV1, the J gene TRDJ1; 10 bases map to TRDD3. The J segment lost 7 bases and the V segment lost 0 bases, leaving 11 bases of the junction unmatched. The CDR3 runs to 17 residues. The germline V gene encodes CDR1 TSWWSYY and CDR2 QGS. CDR3 in amino acids: CALGELAGGYKAGKLIF. For the CDR3, the DNA is TGTGCTCTTGGGGAACTCGCTGGGGGATATAAGGCGGGTAAACTCATCTTT.

In its sample, this clone was seen a few times. This chain connects TRDV2 to TRDJ2; 9 bases are shared with TRDD3. Trimming removed 3 bases from V and 3 bases from J; junction bases left unmatched: 7. The V gene's germline CDR1 is GEAIGNYY and CDR2 EKD. This CDR3 is 16 amino acids long. In nucleotides, the CDR3 is TGTGCCTGTGACGAAGTGGGGGATAAAATGACAGCACAACTCTTCTTT. Its protein is CACDEVGDKMTAQLFF.

For this clone: A junction end diverges from the germline sequence, so it may reflect a read error. Distinct nucleotide sequences in the sample also encode this CDR3. The V and J genes are TRDV2 and TRDJ3; 10 nucleotides agree with TRDD3. CDR3 size: 17 residues. CDR1 GEAIGNYY and CDR2 EKD come from the germline V gene. The DNA for the CDR3 is TGTGCCTGCGACACCGTGGGGGATACCCGGGACACCCGACAGATGTTTTTC. As protein: CACDTVGDTRDTRQMFF.

This clone was seen a few times. This sequence joins TRDV2 and TRDJ3, with D maybe TRDD3 (6 bases). The CDR3 loop spans 17 amino acids. CDR1 GEAIGNYY and CDR2 EKD come from the germline V gene. The germline V and J ends were trimmed by 3 bases and 0 bases, with 11 bases remaining between them. The CDR3 sequence is CACDPTGSSWDTRQMFF. The CDR3 DNA is TGTGCCTGTGACCCTACTGGGAGCTCCTGGGACACCCGACAGATGTTTTTC.

This clone was counted a few times. The chain combines TRDV2 with TRDJ3, with TRDD3 matching over 12 bases. Germline CDR1 GEAIGNYY, CDR2 EKD. This CDR3 is built from 20 residues. The J segment lost 0 bases and the V segment lost 3 bases, leaving 8 bases of the junction unmatched. CDR3 DNA: TGTGCCTGTGACCAGTACTGGGGGATACTGGGCTCCTGGGACACCCGACAGATGTTTTTC. Its protein is CACDQYWGILGSWDTRQMFF.

About this clone: Since a much larger clone is just one base distant, this may be a read error. This chain connects TRDV2 to TRDJ3; D might be TRDD3 (6 bases). This CDR3 comprises 16 residues. From germline, CDR1 is GEAIGNYY and CDR2 EKD. Trimming pared 0 bases from V and 3 bases from J, leaving 8 bases between. The CDR3 reads CACDTWGVWDTRQMFF. The DNA for the CDR3 is TGTGCCTGTGACACCTGGGGGGTCTGGGACACCCGACAGATGTTTTTC.

The chain joins TRDV2 to TRDJ3; the match to TRDD3 covers 9 bases. The CDR3 loop spans 20 amino acids. Germline CDR1 reads GEAIGNYY; CDR2 reads EKD. The J segment lost 18 bases and the V segment lost 0 bases, leaving 26 bases of the junction unmatched. CDR3 DNA: TGTGCCTGTGACACCGTAGGAGGGGGATACAGCTCCTGGGACACCCGCCCGATGTTTTTC. This sequence encodes CACDTVGGGYSSWDTRPMFF.

The chain employs TRDV3 and TRDJ1; no firm D call. Per the germline V gene, CDR1 is TVYSNPD and CDR2 is GDNSRS (reference sequence). With 2 bases removed from V and 4 bases from J, the gap between germline ends came to 8 bases. The CDR3 totals 11 residues. In nucleotides, the CDR3 is TGTGCCTTTGGCGATTACGATAAACTCATCTTT. Translated, it gives CAFGDYDKLIF. The full variable domain, rest sourced from reference TRDV3 and TRDJ1, is CDKVTQSSPDQTVASGSEVVLLCTYDTVYSNPDLFWYRIRPDYSFQFVFYGDNSRSEGADFTQGRFSVKHILTQKAFHLVISPVRTEDSATYYCAFGDYDKLIFGKGTRVTVEP.

This clone is labeled as medium-sized. Just one base apart from a much larger clone, this may be a read error. The chain uses TRDV2 and TRDJ3; TRDD3 matches at 9 bases. This CDR3 region has 17 residues. V shed 2 bases, J shed 0 bases, and the junction held 1 base outside the gene matches. Germline V gives CDR1 GEAIGNYY, CDR2 EKD. The CDR3 spells CACDNWGTSWDTRQMFF. CDR3 nucleotides: TGTGCCTGTGACAACTGGGGGACCTCCTGGGACACCCGACAGATGTTTTTC.

This clone was seen only a few times. Written as DNA, the CDR3 is TGTGCCTGTGACACCGTGGGGGTTACTGTTTTGACAGCACAACTCTTCTTT. Its translation is CACDTVGVTVLTAQLFF. The V and J genes are TRDV2 and TRDJ2; TRDD3 might be the D (6 bases). The germline V and J ends were trimmed by 0 bases and 1 base, with 14 bases remaining between them. This CDR3 spans 17 amino acids. Germline loops: CDR1 GEAIGNYY, CDR2 EKD.

The table lists this clone with a few counts. The TCRdb protein, from a much larger clone, departs from this DNA's translation at residue 8, likely by read error; the protein shown derives from the DNA. The chain combines TRDV2 with TRDJ3; D may be TRDD3 (5 bases). Between the trimmed V and J ends, which lost 0 bases and 0 bases, there was a span of 14 bases. Germline assignment: CDR1 GEAIGNYY and CDR2 EKD. CDR3 size: 19 residues. The CDR3, as DNA: TGTGCCTGTGACACCGTACTGGAGGGGAGCTCCTGGGACACCCGACAGATGTTTTTC. This encodes CACDTVLEGSSWDTRQMFF.